Each of the 15 T cell receptor beta chains below was sequenced from the same sample in a study of cytomegalovirus exposure and HLA in healthy donors. 60 Vbeta and 13 Jbeta primers were used in PCR. The repertoire was sequenced with immunoSEQ multiplex PCR; TCRdb's copy has only in-frame clones and lacks some. In the table there are 180,000 or so clones, 82% of which are singletons. Material for sequencing was PBMCs. The receptors come from a man in his forties in good health and CMV-seronegative.

This chain connects TRBV10-3 to TRBJ2-5; tentatively, D is TRBD2 (6 bases). In germline, CDR1 is ENHRY, CDR2 SYGVKD. The CDR3 is made up of 14 amino acids. Deletions cut 10 bases from V and 5 bases from J, with 20 bases between. The CDR3 protein is CATTREAGGETQYF. The CDR3 DNA is TGTGCCACTACCAGGGAGGCCGGCGGCGAGACCCAGTACTTC.

Only a few counts were recorded for this clone. The V gene is TRBV4-2, the J gene TRBJ2-7; 9 nucleotides match TRBD1. V was pared by 4 bases and J by 4 bases, with 5 bases of the junction left unmatched. The germline V gene has CDR1 LGHNA and CDR2 YNFKEQ. The length of the CDR3 is 14 residues. DNA for the CDR3: TGTGCCAGCAGCCCGTACGGGACAGGGTACGAGCAGTACTTC. Residues: CASSPYGTGYEQYF.

The CDR3 region has the DNA TGTGCCAGCAGCGCGCCGGGAGTAAGGGGCGAGCAGTACTTC. Amino acids: CASSAPGVRGEQYF. V and J are TRBV6-1 and TRBJ2-7; maybe TRBD2 (6 bases). Germline CDR1 MNHNS, CDR2 SASEGT. This CDR3 region has 14 residues. Between the trimmed V and J ends, which lost 6 bases and 6 bases, there was a span of 18 bases.

The chain is built from TRBV11-2 and TRBJ2-5; 8 bases align to TRBD2. The trim removed 4 bases at V and 6 bases at J, leaving 13 bases unmatched. The CDR3 extends over 16 amino acids. Germline CDR1 reads SGHAT; CDR2 reads FQNNGV. CDR3 DNA sequence: TGTGCCAGCAGCTCCGCCCCCGGGACTAGAGGCAAGACCCAGTACTTC. Its protein is CASSSAPGTRGKTQYF.

The chain has TRBV5-1 and TRBJ2-3; 10 nucleotides match TRBD2. The CDR3 spans 17 residues. Per germline, CDR1 SGHRS and CDR2 YFSETQ. The junction had 6 bases not matched to a gene; V was cut back by 0 bases and J by 2 bases. The CDR3 DNA reads TGCGCCAGCAGCTTGGAGGTAGGACTAGCGGCCACAGATACGCAGTATTTT. Translating gives CASSLEVGLAATDTQYF.

The V call is TRBV6-5, the J call TRBJ2-2; 8 bases are shared with TRBD2. Germline V CDR1 and CDR2: MNHEY, SVGAGI. This CDR3 spans 14 amino acids. V trimming: 7 bases; J trimming: 1 base; junction bases outside the gene matches: 2. In DNA form, the CDR3 reads TGTGCCAGCACCGGGGGGGAGAACACCGGGGAGCTGTTTTTT. Translation: CASTGGENTGELFF.

The rearrangement links TRBV2 to TRBJ1-4; tentative D call: TRBD1 (5 bases). Looked up from germline, CDR1 is SNHLY and CDR2 is FYNNEI. The CDR3 loop spans 20 amino acids. V gave up 6 bases and J gave up 7 bases, with 33 bases separating them. CDR3 sequence reads: CASSLPRGDDGSTISEKLFF. CDR3 DNA: TGTGCCAGCAGCCTCCCCCGGGGGGACGACGGCTCAACGATAAGTGAAAAACTGTTTTTT.

The V and J genes are TRBV20-1 and TRBJ2-1; TRBD2 might be the D (5 bases). The CDR3 covers 10 residues. V lost 2 bases and J lost 16, with 12 bases in between. Germline-derived CDR1 and CDR2 are DFQATT and SNEGSKA (reference sequence). CDR3 bases: TGCAGTGCTAGACTAGCCTATCATTTCTTC. Encoded protein: CSARLAYHFF.

A few counts support this clone. This chain joins TRBV4-1 and TRBJ2-4; 11 bases fit TRBD2. With 4 bases clipped from V and 1 base from J, the junction kept 15 bases outside the gene matches. The CDR3 has 20 amino acids. Germline V CDR1 and CDR2: MGHRA, YSYEKL. The CDR3 spells CASSLDLTSGSGRAKNIQYF. The DNA of the CDR3 is TGCGCCAGCAGCCTGGACCTCACTAGCGGGAGTGGACGGGCCAAAAACATTCAGTACTTC.

This chain uses TRBV28 with TRBJ1-5; a possible D gene is TRBD1 (5 bases). The CDR3 is made up of 14 amino acids. CDR1 MDHEN and CDR2 SYDVKM come from the germline V gene. V lost 2 bases, J lost 7 bases, and 12 bases lay in between. CDR3: CASSLAGPRQPQHF. CDR3 nucleotide sequence: TGTGCCAGCAGTTTAGCAGGGCCGAGGCAGCCCCAGCATTTT.

This chain uses TRBV5-1 with TRBJ1-1; 11 nucleotides agree with TRBD1. J gave up 10 bases and V 2 bases, and 10 bases lay outside the gene matches. The CDR3 runs to 15 residues. Germline CDR1 SGHRS, CDR2 YFSETQ. The DNA of the CDR3 is TGCGCCAGCAGCTTCATCGGACAGGGGGCGGTGGGAGCTTTCTTT. Residues: CASSFIGQGAVGAFF.

The gene calls are TRBV13 and TRBJ1-2; D possibly corresponds to TRBD1 (6 bases). The V gene's germline CDR1 is PRHDT and CDR2 FYEKMQ (reference sequence). The V end was cut by 3 bases, the J end by 8 bases, with 13 bases between. CDR3 size: 13 residues. DNA of the CDR3: TGTGCCAGCAGCTTGGGGCAGGGGAACGGCTACACCTTC. It is translated as CASSLGQGNGYTF.

The chain combines TRBV19 with TRBJ2-1; 9 bases fit TRBD1. The germline CDR1 and CDR2 sequences are LNHDA and SQIVND (reference sequence). Trimming took 5 bases from V and 5 from J; bases not matched to a gene: 10. CDR3 length: 16 residues. Written as DNA, the CDR3 is TGTGCCAGTAGTCCCCGGACAGGGGTCACGCACAATGAGCAGTTCTTC. Protein product: CASSPRTGVTHNEQFF.

The chain links TRBV4-1 to TRBJ2-1, with 12 bases lining up with TRBD2. The germline V gene encodes CDR1 MGHRA and CDR2 YSYEKL. Trimming cost V 8 bases and J 5 bases; bases outside gene matches: 1. The CDR3 spans 13 residues. CDR3: CASRLAGDNEQFF. As DNA, the CDR3 is TGCGCCAGCCGACTAGCGGGGGACAATGAGCAGTTCTTC.

The chain's CDR3 is CASSYSQGTEAFF. The CDR3 DNA reads as TGTGCCAGCAGTTACTCTCAGGGAACTGAAGCTTTCTTT. The V gene is TRBV6-5, the J gene TRBJ1-1, with a possible D match to TRBD1 (5 bases). This CDR3 comprises 13 residues. The ends were cut back, 0 bases at V and 5 bases at J, with 7 bases in the middle. Germline V CDR1 and CDR2: MNHEY, SVGAGI.